The text below deals with one T cell receptor (beta chain). V lost 3 bases to trimming and J lost 4 bases; unmatched junction nucleotides: 8. CDR3 size: 16 residues. Germline values: CDR1 SGHTS, CDR2 YDEGEE. This sample was taken from a study of shared clonotypes between healthy human individuals. Measured with immunoSEQ multiplex PCR; TCRdb has only the in-frame clones, and not every one. Here the sample spans 450,000 to 650,000 clones, around 80% being singletons. The receptor was isolated from a woman aged 40 to 50 in good health. Some clones in this sample may be carry-over from other donors' samples. Sequenced input: PBMCs. The V gene is TRBV5-8, the J gene TRBJ2-1, with 9 nucleotides matching TRBD1. This CDR3 reads CASSSVPGQGYNEQFF. In nucleotides, the CDR3 is TGTGCCAGCAGCTCAGTCCCGGGACAGGGTTACAATGAGCAGTTCTTC. Combining the CDR3 with reference TRBV5-8 and TRBJ2-1 gives the whole variable domain EAGVTQSPTHLIKTRGQQATLRCSPISGHTSVYWYQQALGLGLQFLLWYDEGEERNRGNFPPRFSGRQFPNYSSELNVNALELEDSALYLCASSSVPGQGYNEQFFGPGTRLTVL.